What follows describes a single T cell receptor (beta chain). This sample was taken from a study of blood T cell repertoires in COVID-19. Germline V gene lookup returns CDR1 SGHTA and CDR2 FQGNSA. The CDR3 has 16 amino acids. Trimming shortened V by 3 bases and J by 0 bases, and 13 bases separated the two germline ends. Sequencing was performed with immunoSEQ multiplex PCR; in TCRdb, only in-frame clones are kept and a portion is missing. This table has over 65,000 clones, about four fifths appearing once. V gene TRBV7-2 combines with J gene TRBJ2-3; D may be TRBD2 (5 bases). The sequence was collected from a woman aged 40 to 50 with active or convalescent COVID-19. The sample taken for sequencing was peripheral blood. Here the CDR3 DNA reads TGTGCCAGCAGCTTCCGGGCCAGCGGTAGCACAGATACGCAGTATTTT. This codes for CASSFRASGSTDTQYF. Supplemented by reference TRBV7-2 and TRBJ2-3, the full variable domain reads GAGVSQSPSNKVTEKGKDVELRCDPISGHTALYWYRQSLGQGLEFLIYFQGNSAPDKSGLPSDRFSAERTGGSVSTLTIQRTQQEDSAVYLCASSFRASGSTDTQYFGPGTRLTVL.